The T cell receptor beta chain described here comes from a study of T cell responses to AZD1222 COVID-19 vaccine. The wider study: Second-dose schedules of about 4 or about 12 weeks were combined.

Method: immunoSEQ multiplex PCR; TCRdb's copy keeps in-frame clones and lacks some. The sample records 100,000 to 120,000 clones, nearly 90% being singletons. A few counts support this clone. The V and J ends lost 5 bases and 5 bases, in that order; junction bases with no gene match: 5. CDR3 size: 14 residues. The germline gives CDR1 SGHTS, CDR2 YDEGEE. The sample here was peripheral blood, taken on day 0 of AZD1222 vaccination. The receptor was isolated from an adult in good health. The rearrangement links TRBV5-8 to TRBJ1-5; 9 bases map to TRBD1. CDR3 nucleotides: TGTGCCAGCAGTCGCGGGACAGGGTATCAGCCCCAGCATTTT. Amino acid sequence: CASSRGTGYQPQHF.